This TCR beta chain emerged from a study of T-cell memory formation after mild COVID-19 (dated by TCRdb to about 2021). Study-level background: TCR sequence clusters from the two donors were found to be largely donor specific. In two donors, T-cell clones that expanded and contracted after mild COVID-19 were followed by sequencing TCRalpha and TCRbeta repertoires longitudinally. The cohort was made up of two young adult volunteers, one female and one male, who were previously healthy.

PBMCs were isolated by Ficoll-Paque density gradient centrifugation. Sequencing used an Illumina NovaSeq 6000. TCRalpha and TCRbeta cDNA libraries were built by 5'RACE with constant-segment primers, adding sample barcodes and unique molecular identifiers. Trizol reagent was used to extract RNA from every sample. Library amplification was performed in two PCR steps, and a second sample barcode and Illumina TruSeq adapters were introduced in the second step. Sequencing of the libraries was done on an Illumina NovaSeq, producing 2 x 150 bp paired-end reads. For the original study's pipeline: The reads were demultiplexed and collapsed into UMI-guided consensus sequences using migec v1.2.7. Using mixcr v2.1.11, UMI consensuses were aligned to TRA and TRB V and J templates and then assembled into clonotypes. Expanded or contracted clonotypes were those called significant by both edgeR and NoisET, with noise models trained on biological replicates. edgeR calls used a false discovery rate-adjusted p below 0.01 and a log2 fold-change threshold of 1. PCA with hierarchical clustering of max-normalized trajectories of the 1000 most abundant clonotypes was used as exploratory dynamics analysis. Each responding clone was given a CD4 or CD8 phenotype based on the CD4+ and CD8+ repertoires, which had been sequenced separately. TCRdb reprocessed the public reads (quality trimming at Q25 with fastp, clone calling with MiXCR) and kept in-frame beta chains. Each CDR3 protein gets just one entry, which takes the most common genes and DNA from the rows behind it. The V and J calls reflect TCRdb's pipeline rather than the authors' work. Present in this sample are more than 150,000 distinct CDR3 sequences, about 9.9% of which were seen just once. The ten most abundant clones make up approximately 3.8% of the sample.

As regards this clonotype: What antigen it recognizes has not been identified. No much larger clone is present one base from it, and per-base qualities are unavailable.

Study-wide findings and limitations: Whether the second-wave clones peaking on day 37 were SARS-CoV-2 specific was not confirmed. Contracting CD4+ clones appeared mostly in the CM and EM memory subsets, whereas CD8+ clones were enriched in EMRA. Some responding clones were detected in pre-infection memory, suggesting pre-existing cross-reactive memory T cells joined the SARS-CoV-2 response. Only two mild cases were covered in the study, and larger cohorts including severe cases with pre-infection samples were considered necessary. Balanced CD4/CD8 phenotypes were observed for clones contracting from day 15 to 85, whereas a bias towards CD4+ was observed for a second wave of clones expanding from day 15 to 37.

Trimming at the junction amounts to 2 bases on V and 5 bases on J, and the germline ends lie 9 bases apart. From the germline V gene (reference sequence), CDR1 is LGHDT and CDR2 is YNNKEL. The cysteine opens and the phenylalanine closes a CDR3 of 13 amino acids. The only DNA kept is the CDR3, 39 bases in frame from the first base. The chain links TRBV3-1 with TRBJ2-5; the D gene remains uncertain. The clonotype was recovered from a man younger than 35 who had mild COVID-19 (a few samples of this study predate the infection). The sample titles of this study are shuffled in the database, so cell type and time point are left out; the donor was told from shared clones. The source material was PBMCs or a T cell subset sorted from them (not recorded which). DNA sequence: TGTGCCAGCAGCCAAAGGGCGTTCGAGACCCAGTACTTC. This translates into CASSQRAFETQYF.